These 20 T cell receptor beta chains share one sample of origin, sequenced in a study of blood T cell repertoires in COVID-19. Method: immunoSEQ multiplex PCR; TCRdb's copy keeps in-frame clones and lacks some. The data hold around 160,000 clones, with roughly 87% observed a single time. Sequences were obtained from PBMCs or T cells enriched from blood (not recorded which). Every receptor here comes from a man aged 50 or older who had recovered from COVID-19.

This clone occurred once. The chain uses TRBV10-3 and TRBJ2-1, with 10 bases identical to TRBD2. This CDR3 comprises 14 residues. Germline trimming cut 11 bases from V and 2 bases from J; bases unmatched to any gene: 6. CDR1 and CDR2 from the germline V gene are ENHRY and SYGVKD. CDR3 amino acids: CALSTSGTYNEQFF. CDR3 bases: TGTGCCTTATCAACTAGCGGGACCTACAATGAGCAGTTCTTC.

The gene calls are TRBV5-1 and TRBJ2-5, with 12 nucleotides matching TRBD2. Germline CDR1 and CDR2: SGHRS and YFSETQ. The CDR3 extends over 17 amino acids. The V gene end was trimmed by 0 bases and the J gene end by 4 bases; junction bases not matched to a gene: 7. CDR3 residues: CASSLAPSGGGGETQYF. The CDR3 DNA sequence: TGCGCCAGCAGCTTGGCCCCTAGCGGGGGGGGCGGAGAGACCCAGTACTTC. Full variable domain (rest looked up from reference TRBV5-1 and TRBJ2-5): KAGVTQTPRYLIKTRGQQVTLSCSPISGHRSVSWYQQTPGQGLQFLFEYFSETQRNKGNFPGRFSGRQFSNSRSEMNVSTLELGDSALYLCASSLAPSGGGGETQYFGPGTRLLVL.

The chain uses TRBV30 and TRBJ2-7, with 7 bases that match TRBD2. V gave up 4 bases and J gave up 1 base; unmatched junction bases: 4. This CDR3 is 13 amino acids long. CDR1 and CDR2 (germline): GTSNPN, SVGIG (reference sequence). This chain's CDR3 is CAWKFGGSYEQYF. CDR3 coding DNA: TGTGCCTGGAAATTCGGGGGGTCCTACGAGCAGTACTTC.

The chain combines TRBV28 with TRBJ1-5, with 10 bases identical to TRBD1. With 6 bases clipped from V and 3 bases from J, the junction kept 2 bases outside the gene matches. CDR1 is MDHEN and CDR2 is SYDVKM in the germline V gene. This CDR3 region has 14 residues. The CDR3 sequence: CASRRQGANQPQHF. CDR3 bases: TGTGCCAGCAGACGACAGGGGGCCAATCAGCCCCAGCATTTT.

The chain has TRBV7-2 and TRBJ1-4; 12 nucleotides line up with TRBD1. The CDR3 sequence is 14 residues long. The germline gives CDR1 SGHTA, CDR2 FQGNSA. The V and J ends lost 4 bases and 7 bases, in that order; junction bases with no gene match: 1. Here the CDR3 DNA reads TGTGCCAGCAGCTGGGACAGGGGGCGTGAAAAACTGTTTTTT. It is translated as CASSWDRGREKLFF.

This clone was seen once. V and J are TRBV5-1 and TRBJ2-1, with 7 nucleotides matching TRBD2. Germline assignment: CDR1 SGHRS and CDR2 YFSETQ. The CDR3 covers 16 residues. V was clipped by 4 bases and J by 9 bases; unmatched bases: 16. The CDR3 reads CASSPRRGGSKGEQFF. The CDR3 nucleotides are TGCGCCAGCAGCCCCCGGAGGGGCGGGAGTAAGGGTGAGCAGTTCTTC.

DNA for the CDR3: TGTGCCAGCAGCTTACGAATCAGGGAGGGCGAGCAGTACTTC. It codes for CASSLRIREGEQYF. The chain uses TRBV11-2 and TRBJ2-7; 7 nucleotides line up with TRBD2. After removal of 2 bases from V and 6 bases from J, the junction contained 7 bases not matched to a gene. CDR1 is SGHAT and CDR2 is FQNNGV in the germline V gene. The CDR3 runs 14 residues.

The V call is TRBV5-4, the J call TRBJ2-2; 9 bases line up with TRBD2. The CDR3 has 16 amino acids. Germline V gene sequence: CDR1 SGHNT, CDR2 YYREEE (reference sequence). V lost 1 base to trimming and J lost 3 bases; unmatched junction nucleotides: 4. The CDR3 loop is CASSLMVAGDTGELFF. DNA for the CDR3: TGTGCCAGCAGCTTGATGGTAGCGGGGGACACCGGGGAGCTGTTTTTT. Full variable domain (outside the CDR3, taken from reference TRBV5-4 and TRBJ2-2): ETGVTQSPTHLIKTRGQQVTLRCSSQSGHNTVSWYQQALGQGPQFIFQYYREEENGRGNFPPRFSGLQFPNYSSELNVNALELDDSALYLCASSLMVAGDTGELFFGEGSRLTVL.

The CDR3 reads CASSWDRGKEETQYF. CDR3 bases: TGTGCCAGCAGCTGGGACAGGGGAAAGGAGGAGACCCAGTACTTC. The V call is TRBV5-4, the J call TRBJ2-5; TRBD1 aligns across 10 bases. Germline V gene data show CDR1 as SGHNT and CDR2 as YYREEE (reference sequence). Trimming at V came to 3 bases and at J to 5 bases, leaving 7 bases not matched to a gene. This CDR3 region has 15 residues.

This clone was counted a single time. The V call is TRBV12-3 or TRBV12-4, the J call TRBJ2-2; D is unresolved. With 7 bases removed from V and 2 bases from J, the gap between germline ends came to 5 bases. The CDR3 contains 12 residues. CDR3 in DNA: TGTGCCAGCAATATTAACACCGGGGAGCTGTTTTTT. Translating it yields CASNINTGELFF.

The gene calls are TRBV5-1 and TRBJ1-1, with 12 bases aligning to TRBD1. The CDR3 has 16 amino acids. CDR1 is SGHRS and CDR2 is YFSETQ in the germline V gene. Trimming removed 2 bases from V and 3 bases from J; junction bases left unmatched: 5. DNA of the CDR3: TGCGCCAGCAGCTTAGTTGGGGACAGGGGGCACACTGAAGCTTTCTTT. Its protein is CASSLVGDRGHTEAFF.

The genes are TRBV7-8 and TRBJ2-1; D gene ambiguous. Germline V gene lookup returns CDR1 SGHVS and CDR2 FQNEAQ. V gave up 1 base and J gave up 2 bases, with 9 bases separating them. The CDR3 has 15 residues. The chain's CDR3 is CASSLVGGTYNEQFF. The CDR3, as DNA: TGTGCCAGCAGCTTAGTTGGCGGCACCTACAATGAGCAGTTCTTC.

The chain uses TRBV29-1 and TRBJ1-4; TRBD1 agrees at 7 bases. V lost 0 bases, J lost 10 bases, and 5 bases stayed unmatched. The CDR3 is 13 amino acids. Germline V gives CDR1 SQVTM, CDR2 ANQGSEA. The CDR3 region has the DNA TGCAGCGTTGAAGATAAAAGACAGGGAAAACTGTTTTTT. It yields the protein CSVEDKRQGKLFF.

CDR3 in DNA: TGTGCCAGCAGCCTCCGACAGGGTGAGGGACCTGGGGCCAACGTCCTGACTTTC. It encodes CASSLRQGEGPGANVLTF. V and J are TRBV7-3 and TRBJ2-6; 7 bases line up with TRBD1. V lost 5 bases, J lost 2 bases, and 12 bases stayed unmatched. This CDR3 region has 18 residues. From germline, CDR1 is SGHTA and CDR2 FQGTGA.

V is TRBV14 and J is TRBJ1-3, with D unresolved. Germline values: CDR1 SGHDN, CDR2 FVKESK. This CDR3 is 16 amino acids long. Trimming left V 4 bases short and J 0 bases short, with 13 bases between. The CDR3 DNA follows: TGTGCCAGCAGCCCCCGAGGCCCCTTCTCTGGAAACACCATATATTTT. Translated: CASSPRGPFSGNTIYF.

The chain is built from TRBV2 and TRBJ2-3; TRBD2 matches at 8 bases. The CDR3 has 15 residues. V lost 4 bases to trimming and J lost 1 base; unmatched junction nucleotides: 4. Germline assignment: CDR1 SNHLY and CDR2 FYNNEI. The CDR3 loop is CASSVSRGGTDTQYF. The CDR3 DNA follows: TGTGCCAGCAGTGTTTCGCGGGGGGGCACAGATACGCAGTATTTT. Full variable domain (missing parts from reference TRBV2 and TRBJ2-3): EPEVTQTPSHQVTQMGQEVILRCVPISNHLYFYWYRQILGQKVEFLVSFYNNEISEKSEIFDDQFSVERPDGSNFTLKIRSTKLEDSAMYFCASSVSRGGTDTQYFGPGTRLTVL.

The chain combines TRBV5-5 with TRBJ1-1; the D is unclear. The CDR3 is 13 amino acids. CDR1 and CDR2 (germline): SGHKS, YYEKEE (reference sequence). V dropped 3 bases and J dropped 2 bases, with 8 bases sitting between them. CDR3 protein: CASSSPPNTEAFF. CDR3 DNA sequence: TGTGCCAGCAGCTCCCCCCCTAACACTGAAGCTTTCTTT.

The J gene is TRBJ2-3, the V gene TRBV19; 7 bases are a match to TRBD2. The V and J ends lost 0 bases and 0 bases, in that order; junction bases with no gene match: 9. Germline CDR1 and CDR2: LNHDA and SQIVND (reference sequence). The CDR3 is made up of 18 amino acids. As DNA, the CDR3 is TGTGCCAGTAGTATAGATCTCGTGGGGGGGACTAGCACAGATACGCAGTATTTT. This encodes CASSIDLVGGTSTDTQYF.

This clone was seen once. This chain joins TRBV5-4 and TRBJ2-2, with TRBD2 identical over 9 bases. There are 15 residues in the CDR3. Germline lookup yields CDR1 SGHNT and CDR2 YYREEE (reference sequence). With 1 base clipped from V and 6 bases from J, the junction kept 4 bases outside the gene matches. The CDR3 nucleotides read TGTGCCAGCAGCTTGATTGTAGCGGGAGCCGGGGAGCTGTTTTTT. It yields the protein CASSLIVAGAGELFF.

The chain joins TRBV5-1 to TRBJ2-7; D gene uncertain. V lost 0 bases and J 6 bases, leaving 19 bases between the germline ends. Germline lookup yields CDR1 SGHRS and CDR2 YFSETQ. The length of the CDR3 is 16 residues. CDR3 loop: CASSLVGTDPLGEQYF. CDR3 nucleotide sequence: TGCGCCAGCAGCTTGGTAGGTACAGATCCGTTGGGCGAGCAGTACTTC.